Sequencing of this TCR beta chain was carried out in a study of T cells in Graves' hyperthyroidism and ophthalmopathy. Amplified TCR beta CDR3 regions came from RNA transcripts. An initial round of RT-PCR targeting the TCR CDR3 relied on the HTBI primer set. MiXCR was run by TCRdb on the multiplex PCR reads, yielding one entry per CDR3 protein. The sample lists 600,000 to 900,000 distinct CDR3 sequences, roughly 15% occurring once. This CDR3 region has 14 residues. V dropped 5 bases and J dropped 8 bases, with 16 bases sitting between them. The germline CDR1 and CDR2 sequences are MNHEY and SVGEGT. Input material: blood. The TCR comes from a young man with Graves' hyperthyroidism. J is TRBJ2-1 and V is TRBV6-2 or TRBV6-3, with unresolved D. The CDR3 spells CASSPPPAGDEQFF. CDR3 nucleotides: TGTGCCAGCAGTCCCCCTCCAGCTGGCGATGAGCAGTTCTTC.